This TCR beta chain is drawn from a study of T cells in Graves' hyperthyroidism and ophthalmopathy. Amplified TCR beta CDR3 regions derived from RNA transcripts. HTBI primers were the set used in a first-round RT-PCR of the TCR CDR3. TCRdb re-derived calls from the multiplex PCR reads in MiXCR, one entry per CDR3 protein. The sample holds 490,000 or so distinct CDR3 sequences, approximately 22% seen once. This CDR3 has 14 residues. CDR1 KGHSH and CDR2 LQKENI come from the germline V gene. Deletions cut 5 bases from V and 4 bases from J, with 14 bases between. This receptor was obtained from a woman between 65 and 79 years old with Graves' ophthalmopathy. The specimen was blood. The chain combines TRBV18 with TRBJ2-5; D possibly matches TRBD1 or TRBD2 (5 bases each). CDR3 nucleotides: TGTGCCAGCTCAGACAGAGTTCGGGGAGAGACCCAGTACTTC. The encoded protein is CASSDRVRGETQYF. Supplemented by reference TRBV18 and TRBJ2-5, the full variable domain reads NAGVMQNPRHLVRRRGQEARLRCSPMKGHSHVYWYRQLPEEGLKFMVYLQKENIIDESGMPKERFSAEFPKEGPSILRIQQVVRGDSAAYFCASSDRVRGETQYFGPGTRLLVL.